Following are 30 T cell receptor beta chains from one sample sequenced in a study of T cells in Graves' hyperthyroidism and ophthalmopathy. There were TCR beta CDR3 regions amplified from RNA transcripts. First-round RT-PCR with HTBI primers amplified the TCR CDR3 region. One entry per CDR3 protein, called by TCRdb with MiXCR from the multiplex PCR reads. The table lists 750,000 to 900,000 distinct CDR3 sequences, 35% to 40% of them singletons. Sequencing input: blood. These receptors were obtained from a man between 18 and 29 years old with Graves' hyperthyroidism.

In its sample, this clonotype was seen many times. The chain joins TRBV10-3 to TRBJ1-1; no firm D call. The CDR3 extends over 15 amino acids. Trimming left V 3 bases short and J 3 bases short, with 14 bases between. Germline V CDR1 and CDR2: ENHRY, SYGVKD. The CDR3 is CAISDGRVTDTEAFF. The CDR3 bases are TGTGCCATCAGTGATGGGAGGGTGACGGACACTGAAGCTTTCTTT.

The sample holds many counts of this clonotype. The chain couples TRBV29-1 to TRBJ1-4, with no clear D. Germline V CDR1 and CDR2: SQVTM, ANQGSEA. The CDR3 consists of 13 residues. V was clipped by 5 bases and J by 2 bases, with 9 bases between them. CDR3 bases: TGCAGCGTTAAATTTGACACTAATGAAAAACTGTTTTTT. It specifies CSVKFDTNEKLFF.

This chain connects TRBV7-2 to TRBJ1-6; no firm D call. This CDR3 has 17 amino acids. Trimming pared 0 bases from V and 0 bases from J, leaving 9 bases between. Germline V CDR1 and CDR2: SGHTA, FQGNSA. CDR3 residues: CASSLATGSSYNSPLHF. CDR3 bases: TGTGCCAGCAGCTTAGCGACGGGTAGCTCCTATAATTCACCCCTCCACTTT.

The chain links TRBV5-1 to TRBJ1-4, with 7 bases lining up with TRBD1. The germline V gene has CDR1 SGHRS and CDR2 YFSETQ. This CDR3 spans 19 amino acids. Germline trimming cut 4 bases from V and 8 bases from J; bases unmatched to any gene: 23. CDR3 loop: CASSRDGRQGFAREEKLFF. The CDR3 DNA follows: TGCGCCAGCAGCCGAGACGGTCGACAGGGCTTTGCCCGGGAAGAAAAACTGTTTTTT.

Remarks on this clonotype: A single base separates this from a much larger clone, so it may be a read error. The rearrangement joins TRBV5-1 to TRBJ1-6, with 10 bases fitting TRBD1. Germline assignment: CDR1 SGHRS and CDR2 YFSETQ. The CDR3 is made up of 16 amino acids. The V and J ends lost 0 bases and 8 bases, in that order; junction bases with no gene match: 5. CDR3 loop: CASSLGDRGPDSPLHF. CDR3 nucleotides: TGCGCCAGCAGCTTGGGGGACAGGGGTCCGGATTCACCCCTCCACTTT.

This clonotype was detected ten times or more. The V and J genes are TRBV2 and TRBJ2-3; the D gene is possibly TRBD2 (6 bases). CDR1 is SNHLY and CDR2 is FYNNEI in the germline V gene. Trimming pared 1 base from V and 2 bases from J, leaving 10 bases between. The CDR3 sequence is 15 residues long. CDR3 protein: CASSEGGGPTDTQYF. CDR3 DNA: TGTGCCAGCAGTGAAGGGGGAGGACCCACAGATACGCAGTATTTT.

This clonotype turned up a few times. The chain recombines TRBV13 with TRBJ2-7, with a tentative D call TRBD1 (6 bases). V lost 3 bases and J 7 bases, leaving 13 bases between the germline ends. The CDR3 consists of 13 residues. From germline, CDR1 is PRHDT and CDR2 FYEKMQ (reference sequence). Here the CDR3 DNA reads TGTGCCAGCAGCTTCGTGGGGGCAGGAGAGCAGTACTTC. Residues: CASSFVGAGEQYF.

This clonotype came up once. This chain links TRBV7-9 with TRBJ2-5, with D perhaps assigned TRBD1 or TRBD2 (5 bases each). CDR3 length: 12 residues. V was trimmed by 5 bases and J by 9 bases, leaving 13 bases between them. The germline CDR1 and CDR2 sequences are SEHNR and FQNEAQ (reference sequence). The CDR3, as DNA: TGTGCCAGCAGCCGCCAAGGGGAGCCCCAGTACTTC. It translates to CASSRQGEPQYF.

The V and J genes are TRBV19 and TRBJ1-2; no reliable D call. V was trimmed by 8 bases and J by 5 bases, leaving 15 bases between them. Looked up from germline, CDR1 is LNHDA and CDR2 is SQIVND (reference sequence). The length of the CDR3 is 13 residues. CDR3 region: CASRGPSLYGYTF. The DNA of the CDR3 is TGTGCCAGTCGCGGCCCGTCCCTTTATGGCTACACCTTC. Drawing the rest from reference TRBV19 and TRBJ1-2, the complete variable domain is DGGITQSPKYLFRKEGQNVTLSCEQNLNHDAMYWYRQDPGQGLRLIYYSQIVNDFQKGDIAEGYSVSREKKESFPLTVTSAQKNPTAFYLCASRGPSLYGYTFGSGTRLTVV.

This clonotype was seen repeatedly, ten times or more. The chain employs TRBV20-1 and TRBJ1-1; D gene unclear. The V gene's germline CDR1 is DFQATT and CDR2 SNEGSKA (reference sequence). The CDR3 is 11 residues long. As DNA, the CDR3 is TGCAGCGTCCAAATGAACACTGAAGCTTTCTTT. As protein: CSVQMNTEAFF.

For the CDR3, the DNA is TGTGCCAGCAGCTCCTTCGAGGCTGTAACTGGGGCCAACGTCCTGACTTTC. Its protein is CASSSFEAVTGANVLTF. The V call is TRBV7-2, the J call TRBJ2-6; unclear D gene. This CDR3 has 17 amino acids. V was shortened by 4 bases and J by 2 bases, with 15 bases between the two germline ends. Per germline, CDR1 SGHTA and CDR2 FQGNSA.

Comment on this clonotype: The junction departs from germline at one end; a sequencing error may be responsible. CDR3: CSVETDGIF. CDR3 sequence (DNA): TGCAGCGTTGAAACGGACGGGATCTTC. The V gene is TRBV29-1, the J gene TRBJ2-5, with D perhaps matching TRBD2 (5 bases). CDR1 is SQVTM and CDR2 is ANQGSEA in the germline V gene. The CDR3 is 9 amino acids. The complete variable domain, with remaining parts taken from reference TRBV29-1 and TRBJ2-5, reads SAVISQKPSRDICQRGTSLTIQCQVDSQVTMMFWYRQQPGQSLTLIATANQGSEATYESGFVIDKFPISRPNLTFSTLTVSNMSPEDSSIYLCSVETDGIFGPGTRLLVL.

This chain connects TRBV5-4 to TRBJ2-7; 10 bases fit TRBD1. The CDR3 loop spans 17 amino acids. Trimming cost V 1 base and J 5 bases; bases outside gene matches: 12. Germline V CDR1 and CDR2: SGHNT, YYREEE (reference sequence). The CDR3 nucleotides are TGTGCCAGCAGCTTGCGCGCGGGACAGGGGCATGTGGACGAGCAGTACTTC. Translation gives CASSLRAGQGHVDEQYF.

This clonotype was observed many times. The rearrangement links TRBV7-2 to TRBJ2-5, with D hard to call. Between the trimmed V and J ends, which lost 3 bases and 1 base, there was a span of 6 bases. The CDR3 sequence is 13 residues long. Germline CDR1 and CDR2: SGHTA and FQGNSA. CDR3 sequence (DNA): TGTGCCAGCAGCTTGAGGTCCCAAGAGACCCAGTACTTC. Its protein is CASSLRSQETQYF.

Remarks on this clonotype: Sequence at one end of the junction differs from germline and may be a read error. This chain uses TRBV10-3 with TRBJ1-2; weak D call: TRBD1 (6 bases). The CDR3 spans 9 residues. Germline loops: CDR1 ENHRY, CDR2 SYGVKD. CDR3 sequence (DNA): TGTGCCGTCAGTGAGAAGGACAGCTTC. It codes for CAVSEKDSF.

Details on this clonotype: The junction departs from the called germline gene at one end, perhaps through a read error. The chain links TRBV7-9 to TRBJ2-7, with D tentatively TRBD1 (5 bases). Germline V CDR1 and CDR2: SEHNR, FQNEAQ (reference sequence). The CDR3 covers 13 residues. The DNA for the CDR3 is TGTGCCAGCAGCTTCCTCGAACAGGCTGGGCAGAACTTC. It specifies CASSFLEQAGQNF.

This chain joins TRBV7-2 and TRBJ1-4, with TRBD1 as a possible D gene (5 bases). Trimming removed 5 bases from V and 7 bases from J, with 17 bases in between. Germline V gene lookup returns CDR1 SGHTA and CDR2 FQGNSA. The CDR3 totals 15 residues. The chain's CDR3 is CASSPAGARAEKLFF. In nucleotides, the CDR3 is TGTGCCAGCAGCCCTGCTGGGGCCAGAGCTGAAAAACTGTTTTTT.

A note on this clonotype: One base away lies a much larger clone, so this may be a sequencing read error. V is TRBV19 and J is TRBJ2-7; 7 bases line up with TRBD1. Germline values: CDR1 LNHDA, CDR2 SQIVND (reference sequence). The CDR3 contains 14 residues. J lost 2 bases, V lost 11 bases, and 12 bases had no gene match. CDR3 in DNA: TGTGCCGGTCAGGCCACAGGGGATGCCTACGAGCAGTACTTC. It encodes CAGQATGDAYEQYF.

This clonotype has at least ten counts. The chain combines TRBV7-9 with TRBJ2-5, with 8 bases identical to TRBD1. V dropped 4 bases and J dropped 5; count of bases not matched to a gene: 9. Germline V gene lookup returns CDR1 SEHNR and CDR2 FQNEAQ (reference sequence). This CDR3 spans 15 amino acids. Written as DNA, the CDR3 is TGTGCCAGCAGCTCCGCAGGGGGCGCGGGGGAGACCCAGTACTTC. It yields the protein CASSSAGGAGETQYF. The full variable domain, its missing parts supplied by reference TRBV7-9 and TRBJ2-5, is DTGVSQNPRHKITKRGQNVTFRCDPISEHNRLYWYRQTLGQGPEFLTYFQNEAQLEKSRLLSDRFSAERPKGSFSTLEIQRTEQGDSAMYLCASSSAGGAGETQYFGPGTRLLVL.

This clonotype was picked up a small number of times. The V call is TRBV12-3 or TRBV12-4, the J call TRBJ2-5, with D perhaps TRBD1 (5 bases). The CDR3 runs to 14 residues. V lost 3 bases to trimming and J lost 4 bases, with 12 bases between them. CDR3 sequence: CASSFQGSAETQYF. The CDR3 DNA reads as TGTGCCAGCAGTTTTCAGGGTTCGGCAGAGACCCAGTACTTC.

The CDR3 DNA reads as TGTGCCAGTAGTATAGCGGCTGGCGGCTACACCTTC. It codes for CASSIAAGGYTF. The chain employs TRBV19 and TRBJ1-2, with D hard to call. V gave up 1 base and J gave up 8 bases, with 8 bases separating them. This CDR3 contains 12 residues. The germline V gene encodes CDR1 LNHDA and CDR2 SQIVND (reference sequence). Full variable domain (outside the CDR3, taken from reference TRBV19 and TRBJ1-2): DGGITQSPKYLFRKEGQNVTLSCEQNLNHDAMYWYRQDPGQGLRLIYYSQIVNDFQKGDIAEGYSVSREKKESFPLTVTSAQKNPTAFYLCASSIAAGGYTFGSGTRLTVV.

This clonotype was observed a few times. This chain links TRBV6-5 with TRBJ1-1; no firm D call. Germline lookup yields CDR1 MNHEY and CDR2 SVGAGI. Trimming left V 1 base short and J 1 base short, with 13 bases between. This CDR3 region has 16 residues. This CDR3 is CASSYYGRGSNTEAFF. Written as DNA, the CDR3 is TGTGCCAGCAGTTACTATGGGCGTGGGTCGAACACTGAAGCTTTCTTT.

The chain has TRBV5-1 and TRBJ1-4; TRBD1 is a possible D gene (6 bases). The CDR3 runs to 15 residues. The ends were cut back, 0 bases at V and 7 bases at J, with 13 bases in the middle. CDR1 is SGHRS, CDR2 YFSETQ, per germline. DNA of the CDR3: TGCGCCAGCAGCTTGGCCGAGGGGGGGCTTGAAAAACTGTTTTTT. Protein product: CASSLAEGGLEKLFF.

This chain links TRBV9 with TRBJ1-1; D call uncertain. Trimming took off 4 bases at V and 2 bases at J, with 9 bases between the two ends. CDR1 is SGDLS, CDR2 YYNGEE, per germline. This CDR3 contains 13 residues. CDR3 DNA sequence: TGTGCCAGCAGCAGAAGCCATAACACTGAAGCTTTCTTT. This translates into CASSRSHNTEAFF.

The CDR3 protein is CASSFDGVTGELFF. CDR3 nucleotides: TGTGCCAGCAGCTTTGACGGGGTTACCGGGGAGCTGTTTTTT. The chain uses TRBV11-2 and TRBJ2-2, with D possibly TRBD2 on 5 matching bases. Looked up from germline, CDR1 is SGHAT and CDR2 is FQNNGV. This CDR3 comprises 14 residues. Trimming pared 3 bases from V and 5 bases from J, leaving 10 bases between.

The chain combines TRBV4-2 with TRBJ1-1; D gene uncertain. Trimming pared 1 base from V and 5 bases from J, leaving 11 bases between. The germline gives CDR1 LGHNA, CDR2 YNFKEQ. The CDR3 is made up of 14 amino acids. For the CDR3, the DNA is TGTGCCAGCAGCCAAGGAGGGAGGAGTACTGAAGCTTTCTTT. Translation: CASSQGGRSTEAFF.

The chain couples TRBV7-8 to TRBJ1-5; 7 bases map to TRBD1. Trimming removed 3 bases from V and 7 bases from J; junction bases left unmatched: 12. CDR1 is SGHVS, CDR2 FQNEAQ, per germline. The CDR3 contains 16 residues. The CDR3 loop is CASSLGDRVPGQPQHF. In DNA form, the CDR3 reads TGTGCCAGCAGCTTGGGAGACAGGGTTCCGGGACAGCCCCAGCATTTT.

This chain joins TRBV24-1 and TRBJ1-2; D possibly corresponds to TRBD1 (6 bases). Trimming removed 4 bases from V and 8 bases from J, with 10 bases in between. This CDR3 region has 12 residues. Per the germline V gene, CDR1 is KGHDR and CDR2 is SFDVKD. The CDR3 here is CATSDETGGYTF. The CDR3, as DNA: TGTGCCACCAGTGACGAAACAGGGGGCTACACCTTC.

This chain links TRBV15 with TRBJ1-2; tentatively, D is TRBD1 (5 bases). The length of the CDR3 is 13 residues. CDR1 is LNHNV, CDR2 YYDKDF, per germline (reference sequence). V was clipped by 1 base and J by 12 bases, with 15 bases between them. The CDR3 sequence is CATSRVQGSGNTF. Here the CDR3 DNA reads TGTGCCACCAGCAGAGTTCAGGGATCAGGAAACACCTTC.

V is TRBV6-5 and J is TRBJ1-2; TRBD1 aligns across 8 bases. The CDR3 has 14 amino acids. The germline CDR1 and CDR2 sequences are MNHEY and SVGAGI. V was pared by 4 bases and J by 5 bases, with 6 bases of the junction left unmatched. CDR3 amino acids: CASSSAGGAYGYTF. The CDR3 coding sequence is TGTGCCAGCAGTTCCGCAGGGGGCGCGTATGGCTACACCTTC.